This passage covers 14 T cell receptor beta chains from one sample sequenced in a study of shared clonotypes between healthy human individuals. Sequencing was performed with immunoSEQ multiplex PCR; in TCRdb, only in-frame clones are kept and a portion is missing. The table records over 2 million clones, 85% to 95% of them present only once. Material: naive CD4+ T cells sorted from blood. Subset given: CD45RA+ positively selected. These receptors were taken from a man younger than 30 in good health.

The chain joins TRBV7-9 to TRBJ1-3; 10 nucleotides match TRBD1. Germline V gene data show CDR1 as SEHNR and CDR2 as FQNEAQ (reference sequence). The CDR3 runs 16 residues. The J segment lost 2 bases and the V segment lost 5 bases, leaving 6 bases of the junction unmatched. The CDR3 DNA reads TGTGCCAGCAGCAAAGGGGGACAGGGGACTGGAAACACCATATATTTT. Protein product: CASSKGGQGTGNTIYF.

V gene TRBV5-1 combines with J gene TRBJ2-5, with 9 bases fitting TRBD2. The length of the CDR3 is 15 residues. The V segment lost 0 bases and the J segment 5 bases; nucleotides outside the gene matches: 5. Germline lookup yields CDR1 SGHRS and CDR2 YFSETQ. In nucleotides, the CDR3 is TGCGCCAGCAGCTTGGGTGGTAGCGGGAGTGAGACCCAGTACTTC. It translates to CASSLGGSGSETQYF.

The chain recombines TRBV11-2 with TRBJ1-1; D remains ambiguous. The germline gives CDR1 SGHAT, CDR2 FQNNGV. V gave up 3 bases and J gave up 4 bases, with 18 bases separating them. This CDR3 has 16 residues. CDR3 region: CASSLAGRKISTEAFF. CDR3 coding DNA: TGTGCCAGCAGCTTGGCCGGGAGAAAAATTAGCACTGAAGCTTTCTTT.

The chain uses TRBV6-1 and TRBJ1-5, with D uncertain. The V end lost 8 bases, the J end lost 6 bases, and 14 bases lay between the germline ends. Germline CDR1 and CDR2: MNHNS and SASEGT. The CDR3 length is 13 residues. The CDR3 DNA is TGTGCCAGCCTACTAAATGCGGGTCAGCCCCAGCATTTT. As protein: CASLLNAGQPQHF.

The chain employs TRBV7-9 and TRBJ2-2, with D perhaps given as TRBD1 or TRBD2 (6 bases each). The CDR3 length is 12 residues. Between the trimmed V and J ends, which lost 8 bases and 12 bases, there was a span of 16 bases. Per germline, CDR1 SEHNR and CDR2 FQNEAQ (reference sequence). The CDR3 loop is CASAEGGTKLFF. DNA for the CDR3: TGTGCCAGCGCGGAAGGCGGGACAAAGCTGTTTTTT.

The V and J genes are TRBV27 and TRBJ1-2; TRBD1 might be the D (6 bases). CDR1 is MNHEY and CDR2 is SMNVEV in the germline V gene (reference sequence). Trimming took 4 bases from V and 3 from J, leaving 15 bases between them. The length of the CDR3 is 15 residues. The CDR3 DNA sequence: TGTGCCAGCAGTTCCCACGGGGGGCCTGACTATGGCTACACCTTC. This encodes CASSSHGGPDYGYTF.

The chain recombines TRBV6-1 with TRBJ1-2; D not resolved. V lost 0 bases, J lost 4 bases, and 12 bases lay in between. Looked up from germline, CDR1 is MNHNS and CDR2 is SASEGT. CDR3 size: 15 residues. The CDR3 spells CASSEAGITSYGYTF. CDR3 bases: TGTGCCAGCAGTGAAGCGGGCATTACCTCCTATGGCTACACCTTC.

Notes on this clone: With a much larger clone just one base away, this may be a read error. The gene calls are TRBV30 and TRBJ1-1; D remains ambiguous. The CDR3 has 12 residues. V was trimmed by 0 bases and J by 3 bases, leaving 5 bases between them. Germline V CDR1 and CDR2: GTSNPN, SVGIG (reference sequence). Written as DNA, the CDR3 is TGTGCCTGGAGTGTTGTGGACACTGAAGCTTTCTTT. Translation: CAWSVVDTEAFF.

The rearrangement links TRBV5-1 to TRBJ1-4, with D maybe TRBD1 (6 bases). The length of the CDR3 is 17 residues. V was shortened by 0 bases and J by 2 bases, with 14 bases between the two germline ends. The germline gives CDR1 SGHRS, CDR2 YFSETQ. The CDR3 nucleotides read TGCGCCAGCAGCTTGGCAGGGGCAATAGGCACTAATGAAAAACTGTTTTTT. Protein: CASSLAGAIGTNEKLFF.

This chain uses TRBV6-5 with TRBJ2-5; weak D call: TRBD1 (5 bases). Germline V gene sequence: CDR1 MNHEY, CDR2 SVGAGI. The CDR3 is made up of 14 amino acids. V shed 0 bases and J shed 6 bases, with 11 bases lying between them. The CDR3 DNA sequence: TGTGCCAGCAGTTACTCTGAGGCAGGGAAGACCCAGTACTTC. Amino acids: CASSYSEAGKTQYF.

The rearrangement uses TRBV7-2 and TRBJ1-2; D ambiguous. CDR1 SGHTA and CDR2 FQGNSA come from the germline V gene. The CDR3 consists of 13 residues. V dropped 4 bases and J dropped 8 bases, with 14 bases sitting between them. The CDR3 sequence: CASSSPGPKGYTF. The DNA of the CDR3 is TGTGCCAGCAGCTCACCGGGCCCAAAGGGCTACACCTTC.

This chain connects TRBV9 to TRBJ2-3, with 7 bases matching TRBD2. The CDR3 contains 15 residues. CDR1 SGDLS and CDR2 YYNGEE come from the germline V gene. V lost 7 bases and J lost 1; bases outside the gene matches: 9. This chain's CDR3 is CASCREGRGTDTQYF. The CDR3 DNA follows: TGTGCCAGCTGTAGGGAGGGGCGAGGCACAGATACGCAGTATTTT.

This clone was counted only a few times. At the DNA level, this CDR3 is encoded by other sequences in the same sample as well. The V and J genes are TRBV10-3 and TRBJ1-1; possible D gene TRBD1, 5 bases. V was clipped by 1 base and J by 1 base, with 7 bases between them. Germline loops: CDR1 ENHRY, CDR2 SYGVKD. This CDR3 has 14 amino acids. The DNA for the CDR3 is TGTGCCATCAGTGAGTGGGGACCGAACACTGAAGCTTTCTTT. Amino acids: CAISEWGPNTEAFF.

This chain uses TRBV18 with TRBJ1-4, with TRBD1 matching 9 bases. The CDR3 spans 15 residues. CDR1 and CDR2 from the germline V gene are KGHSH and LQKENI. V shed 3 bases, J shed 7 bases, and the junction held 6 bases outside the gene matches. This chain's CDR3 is CASSPQGQGTEKLFF. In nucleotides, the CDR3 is TGTGCCAGCTCACCGCAGGGACAGGGCACTGAAAAACTGTTTTTT.